This TCR beta chain was captured by sequencing in a study of PD-1 blockade in mismatch repair-deficient tumors (TCRdb year 2017). The study in broad terms: The trial enrolled about 90 consecutive patients with more than ten mismatch repair-deficient cancer types between September 2013 and 2016, all previously treated and progressing. Tumor-associated T cell clones in the peripheral blood of patients responding to PD-1 blockade were tracked using deep sequencing of TCR CDR3 regions.

General study outcomes and caveats: After pembrolizumab, tumor-resident clones, which were often undetectable in blood before treatment, expanded rapidly and then contracted, generally ahead of radiologic responses.

Mismatch repair deficiency in every enrolled patient was established by polymerase chain reaction or immunohistochemistry. Three patients who responded to pembrolizumab therapy underwent TCR sequencing. The phase II trial prospectively tested pembrolizumab PD-1 blockade in advanced mismatch repair-deficient cancers regardless of tissue of origin. Peripheral blood T cell samples were collected serially, before PD-1 blockade began and at several time points afterward. Blood sampling time points were reported as weeks after the first dose of pembrolizumab. About this clone: Its antigen target is currently unknown. No much larger clone is present one base from it, and per-base qualities are unavailable.

Library creation used the immunoSEQ multiplex PCR assay. TCRdb stores this immuneACCESS table with in-frame sequences only. Part of the clones is absent; in the studies checked, under half of the shortfall reflects unresolved V genes, and no reason is known for the rest. Within this sample are about 110,000 clones, with roughly 80% of them counted one time only. The ten largest clones add up to 4% to 5% of the sample. This material consisted of peripheral blood, taken around 60 weeks after starting pembrolizumab. This TCR was recovered from an adult with mismatch repair-deficient cancer.

The CDR3 loop reads CASSLGTGDADTQYF. The bases read TGTGCCAGCAGCTTAGGGACAGGGGATGCAGATACGCAGTATTTT. The rearranged segments are TRBV7-2 and TRBJ2-3, and 9 junctional nucleotides match TRBD1. Ends trimmed: V by 1 base, J by 4 bases; bases unmatched to a gene: 3. The germline V gene gives CDR1 as SGHTA and CDR2 as FQGNSA. The CDR3 runs 15 amino acids, cysteine and phenylalanine included. Only the CDR3 region is kept as DNA, spanning 45 bases read in frame from base 1.